This entry features one T cell receptor (beta chain) sequence. The data derive from a study of cytomegalovirus exposure and HLA in healthy donors. Germline V gene data show CDR1 as SGDLS and CDR2 as YYNGEE. The CDR3 loop spans 17 amino acids. Trimming stripped 0 bases from V and 4 bases from J, with 17 bases between. Primers: 60 Vbeta forward and 13 Jbeta reverse. Method: immunoSEQ multiplex PCR; TCRdb's copy keeps in-frame clones and lacks some. The sample lists some 150,000 clones, around 77% seen once, with approximately 2% in the top ten. V gene TRBV9 combines with J gene TRBJ2-1; D not certain. The sequence was obtained from a woman aged 25 to 39 in good health and CMV-seropositive. Specimen: PBMCs. The DNA of the CDR3 is TGTGCCAGCAGCGTAGGGTCTGAGGTTCCCAAGTACAATGAGCAGTTCTTC. Amino acid sequence: CASSVGSEVPKYNEQFF.